Presented here are 3 T cell receptor beta chains from one specimen sequenced in a study of beta chain features in type 1 diabetes. General observations from the study: When Type 1 diabetes patients were examined, their TCRB CDR3s proved moderately but significantly shorter in all four CD4+ subsets.

Of the isolated RNA, all was reverse transcribed, and so the sequenced material was expressed TCRB transcripts. Using immunoSEQ multiplex PCR, the repertoire was profiled, and TCRdb retains in-frame clones only, with some absent. The sample contains hundreds of thousands of clones, 15% of which appear only once. No antigens are known for them. Source material: naive CD4+ T cells from blood. The source of these receptors is a young man with type 1 diabetes.

J is TRBJ2-7 and V is TRBV2; D is undetermined. The CDR3 is 14 residues long. Germline CDR1 reads SNHLY; CDR2 reads FYNNEI. Trimming stripped 5 bases from V and 0 bases from J, with 11 bases between. The CDR3 DNA is TGTGCCAGCAGTCGGCAGCCAGGCTCCTACGAGCAGTACTTC. The encoded protein is CASSRQPGSYEQYF.

The rearrangement uses TRBV4-2 and TRBJ2-2; 10 bases map to TRBD2. CDR1 LGHNA and CDR2 YNFKEQ come from the germline V gene. This CDR3 is built from 18 residues. Trimming took 4 bases from V and 5 from J; bases not matched to a gene: 13. This CDR3 reads CASSRAGASGGGTGELFF. CDR3 nucleotide sequence: TGTGCCAGCAGCCGGGCGGGGGCTAGCGGGGGTGGTACCGGGGAGCTGTTTTTT.

The chain carries TRBV5-1 and TRBJ2-2, with TRBD1 matching 7 bases. The germline V gene has CDR1 SGHRS and CDR2 YFSETQ. This CDR3 region has 15 residues. V gave up 0 bases and J gave up 5 bases; unmatched junction bases: 4. The CDR3 bases are TGCGCCAGCAGCTTGGCCTCGACAGGGACCGGGGAGCTGTTTTTT. Translation: CASSLASTGTGELFF.